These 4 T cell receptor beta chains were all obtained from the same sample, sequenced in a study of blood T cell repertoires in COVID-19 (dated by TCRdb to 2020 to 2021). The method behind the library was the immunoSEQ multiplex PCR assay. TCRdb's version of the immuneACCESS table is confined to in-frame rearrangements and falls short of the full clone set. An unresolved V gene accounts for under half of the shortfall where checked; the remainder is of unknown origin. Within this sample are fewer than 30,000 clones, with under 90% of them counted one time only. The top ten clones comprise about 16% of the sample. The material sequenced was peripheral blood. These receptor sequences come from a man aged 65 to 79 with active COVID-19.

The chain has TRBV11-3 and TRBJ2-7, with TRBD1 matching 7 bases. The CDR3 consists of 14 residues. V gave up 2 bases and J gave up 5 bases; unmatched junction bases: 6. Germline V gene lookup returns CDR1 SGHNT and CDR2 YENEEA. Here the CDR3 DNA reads TGTGCCAGCAGCTTAACCGGGACAGCGGACGAGCAGTACTTC. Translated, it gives CASSLTGTADEQYF.

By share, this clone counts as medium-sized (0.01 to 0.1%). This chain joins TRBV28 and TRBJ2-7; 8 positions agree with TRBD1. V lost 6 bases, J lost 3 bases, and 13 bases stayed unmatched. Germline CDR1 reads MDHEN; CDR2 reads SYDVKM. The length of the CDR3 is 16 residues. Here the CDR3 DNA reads TGTGCCAGCAGATCACCCCAACAGGGGGGACGCTACGAGCAGTACTTC. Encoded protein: CASRSPQQGGRYEQYF.

CDR3 loop: CASSSGQTILPQETQYF. As DNA, the CDR3 is TGTGCCAGCAGCTCGGGACAGACTATCTTACCACAAGAGACCCAGTACTTC. The gene calls are TRBV5-6 and TRBJ2-5, with 7 nucleotides matching TRBD1. After removal of 3 bases from V and 2 bases from J, the junction contained 13 bases not matched to a gene. This CDR3 contains 17 residues. Germline values: CDR1 SGHDT, CDR2 YYEEEE. Full variable domain (remainder filled in from reference TRBV5-6 and TRBJ2-5): DAGVTQSPTHLIKTRGQQVTLRCSPKSGHDTVSWYQQALGQGPQFIFQYYEEEERQRGNFPDRFSGHQFPNYSSELNVNALLLGDSALYLCASSSGQTILPQETQYFGPGTRLLVL.

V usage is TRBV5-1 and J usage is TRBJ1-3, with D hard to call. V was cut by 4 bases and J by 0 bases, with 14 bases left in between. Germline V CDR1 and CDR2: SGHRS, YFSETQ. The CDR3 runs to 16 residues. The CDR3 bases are TGCGCCAGCAGCCCCCTCGCACCGAGCTCTGGAAACACCATATATTTT. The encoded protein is CASSPLAPSSGNTIYF.